This T cell receptor (beta chain) derives from a study of blood T cell repertoires in COVID-19. Study in general: Samples of COVID-19 (acute and convalescent) were obtained from the United States, Italy and Spain.

Assay: immunoSEQ multiplex PCR; the TCRdb copy retains only in-frame clones and omits some. Among approximately 190,000 clones listed, under 85% were seen once. Specimen: peripheral blood. This TCR came from a woman aged 40 to 50 with acute or convalescent COVID-19.

CDR3 DNA: TGTGCCAGCAAACAAGGGACAGGGTACAATCAGCCCCAGCATTTT. As protein: CASKQGTGYNQPQHF. The V gene is TRBV6-5, the J gene TRBJ1-5; 9 bases agree with TRBD1. Trimming took 7 bases from V and 3 from J; bases not matched to a gene: 7. The CDR3 sequence is 15 residues long. Germline CDR1 reads MNHEY; CDR2 reads SVGAGI.